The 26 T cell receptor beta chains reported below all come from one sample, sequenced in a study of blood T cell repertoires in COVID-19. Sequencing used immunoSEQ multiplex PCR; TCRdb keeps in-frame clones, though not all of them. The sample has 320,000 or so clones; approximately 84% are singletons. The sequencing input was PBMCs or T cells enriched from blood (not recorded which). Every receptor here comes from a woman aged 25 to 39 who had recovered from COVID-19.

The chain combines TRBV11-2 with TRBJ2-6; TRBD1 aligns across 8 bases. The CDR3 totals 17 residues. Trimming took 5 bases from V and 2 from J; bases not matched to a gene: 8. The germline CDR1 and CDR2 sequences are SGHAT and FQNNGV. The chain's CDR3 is CASSPPAGGAGANVLTF. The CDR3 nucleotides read TGTGCCAGCAGCCCCCCGGCAGGGGGCGCTGGGGCCAACGTCCTGACTTTC.

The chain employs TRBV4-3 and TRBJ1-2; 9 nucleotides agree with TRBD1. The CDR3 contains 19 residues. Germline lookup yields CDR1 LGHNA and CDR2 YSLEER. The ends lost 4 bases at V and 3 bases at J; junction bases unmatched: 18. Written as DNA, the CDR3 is TGCGCCAGCAGCCTCCAGTTTCAGGACAGGGGAAAGAGGGACTATGGCTACACCTTC. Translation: CASSLQFQDRGKRDYGYTF.

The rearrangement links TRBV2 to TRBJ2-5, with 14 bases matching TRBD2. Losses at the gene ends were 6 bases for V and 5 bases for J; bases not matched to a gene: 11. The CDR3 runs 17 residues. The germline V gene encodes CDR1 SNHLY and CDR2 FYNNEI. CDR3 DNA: TGTGCCAGCAGGGGGGATCCGGGACTAGCGGGGGCGGAGACCCAGTACTTC. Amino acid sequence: CASRGDPGLAGAETQYF.

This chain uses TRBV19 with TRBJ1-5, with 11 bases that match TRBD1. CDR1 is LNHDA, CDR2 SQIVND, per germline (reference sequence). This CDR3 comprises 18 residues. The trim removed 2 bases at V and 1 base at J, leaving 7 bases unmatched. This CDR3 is CASSIFGTGGRSNQPQHF. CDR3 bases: TGTGCCAGTAGTATATTCGGGACAGGGGGTCGAAGCAATCAGCCCCAGCATTTT.

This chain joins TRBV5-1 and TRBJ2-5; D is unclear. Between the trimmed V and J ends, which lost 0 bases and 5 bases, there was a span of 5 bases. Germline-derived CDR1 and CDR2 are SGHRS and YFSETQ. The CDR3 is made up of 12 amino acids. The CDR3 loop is CASSLDGETQYF. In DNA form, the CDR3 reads TGCGCCAGCAGCTTGGACGGGGAGACCCAGTACTTC.

CDR3 in DNA: TGTGCCAGCAGCTTAGAGGGGCAGGTTAGCACAGATACGCAGTATTTT. Translating it yields CASSLEGQVSTDTQYF. The gene calls are TRBV7-2 and TRBJ2-3; D might be TRBD1 (5 bases). CDR3 length: 16 amino acids. Germline V CDR1 and CDR2: SGHTA, FQGNSA. V dropped 1 base and J dropped 0 bases, with 11 bases sitting between them.

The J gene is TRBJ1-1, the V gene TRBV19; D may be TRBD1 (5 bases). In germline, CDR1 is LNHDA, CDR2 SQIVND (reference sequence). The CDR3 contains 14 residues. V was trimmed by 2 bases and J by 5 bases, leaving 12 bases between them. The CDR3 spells CASSIRAGRTEAFF. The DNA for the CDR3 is TGTGCCAGTAGTATAAGGGCAGGGAGGACTGAAGCTTTCTTT.

CDR3: CASKWGSGGNEQFF. CDR3 sequence (DNA): TGTGCCAGCAAATGGGGTAGCGGGGGCAATGAGCAGTTCTTC. The chain joins TRBV2 to TRBJ2-1; TRBD2 agrees at 9 bases. This CDR3 is 14 amino acids long. Per germline, CDR1 SNHLY and CDR2 FYNNEI. With 7 bases clipped from V and 6 bases from J, the junction kept 7 bases outside the gene matches.

CDR3 sequence reads: CASRDRDTTQETQYF. CDR3 nucleotide sequence: TGTGCCAGCAGGGATCGGGACACGACGCAAGAGACCCAGTACTTC. The chain joins TRBV2 to TRBJ2-5; possible D gene TRBD1, 6 bases. The germline V gene has CDR1 SNHLY and CDR2 FYNNEI. The CDR3 consists of 15 residues. V lost 6 bases, J lost 2 bases, and 16 bases lay in between.

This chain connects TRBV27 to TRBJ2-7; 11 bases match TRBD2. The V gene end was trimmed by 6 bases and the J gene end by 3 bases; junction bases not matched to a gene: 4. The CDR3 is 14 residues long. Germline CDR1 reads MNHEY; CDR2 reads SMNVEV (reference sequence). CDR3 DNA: TGTGCCAGCAGCCCCGGGACTAGCGGCTACGAGCAGTACTTC. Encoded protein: CASSPGTSGYEQYF.

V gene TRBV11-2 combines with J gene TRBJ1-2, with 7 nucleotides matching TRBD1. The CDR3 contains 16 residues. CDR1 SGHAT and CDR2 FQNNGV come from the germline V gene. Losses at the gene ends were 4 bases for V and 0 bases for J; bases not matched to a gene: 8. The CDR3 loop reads CASSSTGTVSNYGYTF. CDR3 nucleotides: TGTGCCAGCAGCTCAACCGGGACAGTTTCTAACTATGGCTACACCTTC.

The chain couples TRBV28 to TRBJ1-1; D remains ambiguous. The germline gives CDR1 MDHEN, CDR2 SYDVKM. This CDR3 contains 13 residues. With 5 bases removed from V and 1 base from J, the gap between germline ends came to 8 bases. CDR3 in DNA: TGTGCCAGCAGTGCCGTGGCGAACACTGAAGCTTTCTTT. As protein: CASSAVANTEAFF. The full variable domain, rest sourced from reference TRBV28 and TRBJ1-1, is DVKVTQSSRYLVKRTGEKVFLECVQDMDHENMFWYRQDPGLGLRLIYFSYDVKMKEKGDIPEGYSVSREKKERFSLILESASTNQTSMYLCASSAVANTEAFFGQGTRLTVV.

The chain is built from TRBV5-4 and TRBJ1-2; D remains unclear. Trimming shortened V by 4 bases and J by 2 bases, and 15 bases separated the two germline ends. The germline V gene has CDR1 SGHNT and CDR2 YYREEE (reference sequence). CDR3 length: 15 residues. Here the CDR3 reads CASSPGDRTNYGYTF. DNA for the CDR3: TGTGCCAGCAGCCCTGGAGACCGAACAAACTATGGCTACACCTTC.

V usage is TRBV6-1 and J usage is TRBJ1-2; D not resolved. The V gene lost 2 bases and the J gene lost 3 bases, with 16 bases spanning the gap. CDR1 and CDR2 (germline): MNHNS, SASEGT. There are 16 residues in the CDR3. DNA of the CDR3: TGTGCCAGCAGTGAACCGGAGCGGGGTGGTGACTATGGCTACACCTTC. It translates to CASSEPERGGDYGYTF.

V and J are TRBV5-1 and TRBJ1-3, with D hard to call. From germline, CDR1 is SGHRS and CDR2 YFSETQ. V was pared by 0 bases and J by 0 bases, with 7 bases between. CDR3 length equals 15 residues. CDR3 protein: CASSLAGLSGNTIYF. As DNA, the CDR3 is TGCGCCAGCAGCTTGGCAGGACTCTCTGGAAACACCATATATTTT.

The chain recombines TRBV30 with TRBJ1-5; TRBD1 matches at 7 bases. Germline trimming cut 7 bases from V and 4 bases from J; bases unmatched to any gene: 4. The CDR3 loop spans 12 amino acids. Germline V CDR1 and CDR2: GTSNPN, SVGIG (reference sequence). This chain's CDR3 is CAYRQGNQPQHF. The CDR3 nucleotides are TGTGCCTACCGACAGGGAAATCAGCCCCAGCATTTT.

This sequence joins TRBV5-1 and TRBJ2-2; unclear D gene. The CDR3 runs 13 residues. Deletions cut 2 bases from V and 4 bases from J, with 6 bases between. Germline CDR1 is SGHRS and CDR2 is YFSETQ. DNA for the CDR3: TGCGCCAGCAGCTTTGAAGCCACCGGGGAGCTGTTTTTT. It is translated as CASSFEATGELFF.

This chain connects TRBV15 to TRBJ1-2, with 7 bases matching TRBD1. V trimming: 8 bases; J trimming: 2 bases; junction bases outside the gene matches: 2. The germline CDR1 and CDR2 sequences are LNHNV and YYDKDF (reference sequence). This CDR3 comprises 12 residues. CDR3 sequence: CATAQGNYGYTF. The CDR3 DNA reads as TGTGCCACCGCACAGGGGAACTATGGCTACACCTTC.

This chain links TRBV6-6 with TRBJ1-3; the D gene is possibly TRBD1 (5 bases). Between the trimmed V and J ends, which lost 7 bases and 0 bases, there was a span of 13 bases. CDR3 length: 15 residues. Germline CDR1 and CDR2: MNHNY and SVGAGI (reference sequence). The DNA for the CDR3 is TGTGCCAGCATACGTACAGGAACCTCTGGAAACACCATATATTTT. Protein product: CASIRTGTSGNTIYF.

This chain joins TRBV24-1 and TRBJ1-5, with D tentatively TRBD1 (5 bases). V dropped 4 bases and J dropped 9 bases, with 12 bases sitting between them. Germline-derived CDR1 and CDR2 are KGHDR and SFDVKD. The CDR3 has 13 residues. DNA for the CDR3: TGTGCCACCAGTGAGCCCGGCCAGGGGCCCCAGCATTTT. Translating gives CATSEPGQGPQHF.

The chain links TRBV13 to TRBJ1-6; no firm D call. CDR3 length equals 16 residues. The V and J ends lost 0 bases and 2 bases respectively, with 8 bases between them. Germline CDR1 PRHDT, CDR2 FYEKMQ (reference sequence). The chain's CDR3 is CASSLGGGTYNSPLHF. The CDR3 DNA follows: TGTGCCAGCAGCTTAGGGGGAGGGACCTATAATTCACCCCTCCACTTT.

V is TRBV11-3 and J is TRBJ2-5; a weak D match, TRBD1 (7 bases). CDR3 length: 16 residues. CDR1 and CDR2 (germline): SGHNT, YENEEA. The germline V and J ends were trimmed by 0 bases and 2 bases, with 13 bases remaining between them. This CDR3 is CASSLDGGGGQETQYF. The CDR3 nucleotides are TGTGCCAGCAGCTTAGATGGAGGGGGCGGTCAAGAGACCCAGTACTTC.

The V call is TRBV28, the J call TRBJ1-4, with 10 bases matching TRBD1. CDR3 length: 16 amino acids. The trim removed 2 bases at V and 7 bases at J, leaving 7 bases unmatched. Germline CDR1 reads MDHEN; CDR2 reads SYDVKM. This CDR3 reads CASSLGVGQGREKLFF. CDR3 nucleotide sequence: TGTGCCAGCAGTTTAGGAGTGGGACAGGGGCGTGAAAAACTGTTTTTT.

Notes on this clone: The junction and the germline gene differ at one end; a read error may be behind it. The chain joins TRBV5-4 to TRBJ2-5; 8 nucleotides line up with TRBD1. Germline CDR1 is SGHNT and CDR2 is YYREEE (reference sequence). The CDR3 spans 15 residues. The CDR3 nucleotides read TGTGCCAGCAGCGGTGGGACAGGAGACCAAGAGGCCCAGTACTTC. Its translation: CASSGGTGDQEAQYF.

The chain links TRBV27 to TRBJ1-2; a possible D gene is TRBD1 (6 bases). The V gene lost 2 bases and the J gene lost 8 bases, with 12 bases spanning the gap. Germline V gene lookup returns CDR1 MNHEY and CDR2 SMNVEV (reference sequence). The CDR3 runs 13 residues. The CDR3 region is CASSLPGGGGYTF. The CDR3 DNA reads TGTGCCAGCAGTTTACCCGGGGGGGGCGGCTACACCTTC.

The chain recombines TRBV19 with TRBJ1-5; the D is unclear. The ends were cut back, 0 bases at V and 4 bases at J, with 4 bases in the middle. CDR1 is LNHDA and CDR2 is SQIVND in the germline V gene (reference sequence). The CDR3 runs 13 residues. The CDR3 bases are TGTGCCAGTAGTATAGAGCGGAATCAGCCCCAGCATTTT. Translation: CASSIERNQPQHF.